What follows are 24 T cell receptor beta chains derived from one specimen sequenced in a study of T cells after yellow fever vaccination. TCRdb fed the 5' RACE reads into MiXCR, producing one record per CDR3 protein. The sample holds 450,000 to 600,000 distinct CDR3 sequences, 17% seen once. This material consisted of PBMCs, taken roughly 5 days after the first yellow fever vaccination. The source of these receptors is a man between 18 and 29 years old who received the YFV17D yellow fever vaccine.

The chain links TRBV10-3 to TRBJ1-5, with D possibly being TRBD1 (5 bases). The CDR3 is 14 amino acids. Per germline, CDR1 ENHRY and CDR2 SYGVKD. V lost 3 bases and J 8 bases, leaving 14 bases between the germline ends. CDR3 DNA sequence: TGTGCCATCAGTGACTACGGGACGGTGGAGCCCCAGCATTTT. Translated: CAISDYGTVEPQHF.

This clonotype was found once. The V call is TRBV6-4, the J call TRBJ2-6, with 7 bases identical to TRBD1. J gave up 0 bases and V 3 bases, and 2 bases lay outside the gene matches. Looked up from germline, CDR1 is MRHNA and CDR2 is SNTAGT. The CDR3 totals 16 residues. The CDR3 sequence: CASSETGSSGANVLTF. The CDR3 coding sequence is TGTGCCAGCAGTGAGACAGGGAGCTCTGGGGCCAACGTCCTGACTTTC.

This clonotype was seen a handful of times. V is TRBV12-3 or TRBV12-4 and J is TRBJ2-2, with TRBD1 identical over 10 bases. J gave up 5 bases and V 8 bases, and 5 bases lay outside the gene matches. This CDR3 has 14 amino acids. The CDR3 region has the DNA TGTGCCAGCGCCCGGACAGGGGGAACCGGGGAGCTGTTTTTT. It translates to CASARTGGTGELFF.

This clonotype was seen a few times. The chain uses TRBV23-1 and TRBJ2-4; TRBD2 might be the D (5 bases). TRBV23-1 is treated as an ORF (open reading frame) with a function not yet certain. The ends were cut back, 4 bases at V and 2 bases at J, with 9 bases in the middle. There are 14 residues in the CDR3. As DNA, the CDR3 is TGCGCCAGCAGTCCTTCCGGGACCAAAAACATTCAGTACTTC. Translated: CASSPSGTKNIQYF.

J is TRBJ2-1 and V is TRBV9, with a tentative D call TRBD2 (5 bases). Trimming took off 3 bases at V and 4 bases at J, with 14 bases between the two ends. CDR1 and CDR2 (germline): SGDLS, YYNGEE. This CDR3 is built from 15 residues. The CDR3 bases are TGTGCCAGCAGCGCCCCGAGTTCGGGGTACAATGAGCAGTTCTTC. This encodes CASSAPSSGYNEQFF.

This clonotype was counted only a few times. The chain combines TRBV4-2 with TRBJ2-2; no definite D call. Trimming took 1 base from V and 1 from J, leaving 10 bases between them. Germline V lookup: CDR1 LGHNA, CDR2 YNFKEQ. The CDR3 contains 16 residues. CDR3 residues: CASSQGTVLNTGELFF. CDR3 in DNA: TGTGCCAGCAGCCAAGGGACGGTGCTGAACACCGGGGAGCTGTTTTTT.

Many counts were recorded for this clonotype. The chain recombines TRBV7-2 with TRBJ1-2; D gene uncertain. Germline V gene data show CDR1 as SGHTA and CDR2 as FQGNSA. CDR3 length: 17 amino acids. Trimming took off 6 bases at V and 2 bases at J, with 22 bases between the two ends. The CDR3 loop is CASRPPSTVVLNYGYTF. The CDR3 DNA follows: TGTGCCAGCAGACCCCCGAGCACAGTGGTTTTGAACTATGGCTACACCTTC.

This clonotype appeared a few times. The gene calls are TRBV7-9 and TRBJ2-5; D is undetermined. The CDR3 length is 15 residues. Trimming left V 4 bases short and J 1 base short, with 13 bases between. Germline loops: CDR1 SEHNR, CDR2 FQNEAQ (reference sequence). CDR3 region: CASSSRNRPQETQYF. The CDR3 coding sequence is TGTGCCAGCAGCTCCAGGAACCGGCCCCAAGAGACCCAGTACTTC.

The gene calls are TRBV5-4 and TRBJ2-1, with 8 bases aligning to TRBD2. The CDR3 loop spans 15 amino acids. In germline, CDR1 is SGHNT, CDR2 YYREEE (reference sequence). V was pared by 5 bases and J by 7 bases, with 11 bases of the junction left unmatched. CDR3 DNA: TGTGCCAGCAGACGAGCGGGGGAGGGTCAAAATGAGCAGTTCTTC. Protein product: CASRRAGEGQNEQFF.

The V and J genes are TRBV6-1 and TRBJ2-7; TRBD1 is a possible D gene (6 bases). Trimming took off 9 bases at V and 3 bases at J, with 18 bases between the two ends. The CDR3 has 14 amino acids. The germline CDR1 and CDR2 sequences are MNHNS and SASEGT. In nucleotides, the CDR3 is TGTGCCAGGATCCTCCGCCGGGACAACTACGAGCAGTACGTC. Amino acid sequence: CARILRRDNYEQYV.

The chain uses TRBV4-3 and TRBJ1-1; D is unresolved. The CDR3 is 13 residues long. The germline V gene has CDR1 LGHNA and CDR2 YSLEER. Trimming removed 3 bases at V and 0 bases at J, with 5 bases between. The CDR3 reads CASSHDLNTEAFF. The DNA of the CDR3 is TGCGCCAGCAGCCACGATTTGAACACTGAAGCTTTCTTT.

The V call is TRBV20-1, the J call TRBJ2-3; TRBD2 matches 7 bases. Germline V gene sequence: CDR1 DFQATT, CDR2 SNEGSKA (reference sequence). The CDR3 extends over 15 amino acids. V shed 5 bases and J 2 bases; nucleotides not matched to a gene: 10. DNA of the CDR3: TGCAGTGCTGTAGCCGGGGGGACCTCCACAGATACGCAGTATTTT. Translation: CSAVAGGTSTDTQYF.

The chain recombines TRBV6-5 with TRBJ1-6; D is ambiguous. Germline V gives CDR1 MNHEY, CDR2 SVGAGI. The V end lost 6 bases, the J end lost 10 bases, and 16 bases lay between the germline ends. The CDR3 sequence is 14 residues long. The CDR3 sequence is CASSSPREKSPLHF. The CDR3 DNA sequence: TGTGCCAGCAGCTCTCCGAGGGAGAAGTCACCCCTCCACTTT.

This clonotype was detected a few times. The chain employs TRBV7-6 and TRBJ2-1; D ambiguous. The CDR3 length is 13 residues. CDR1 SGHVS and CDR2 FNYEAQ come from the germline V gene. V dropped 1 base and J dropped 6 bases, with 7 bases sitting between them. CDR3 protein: CASSLDGSNEQFF. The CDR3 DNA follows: TGTGCCAGCAGCTTAGATGGAAGCAATGAGCAGTTCTTC. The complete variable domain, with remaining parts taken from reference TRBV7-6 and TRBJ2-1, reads GAGVSQSPRYKVTKRGQDVALRCDPISGHVSLYWYRQALGQGPEFLTYFNYEAQQDKSGLPNDRFSAERPEGSISTLTIQRTEQRDSAMYRCASSLDGSNEQFFGPGTRLTVL.

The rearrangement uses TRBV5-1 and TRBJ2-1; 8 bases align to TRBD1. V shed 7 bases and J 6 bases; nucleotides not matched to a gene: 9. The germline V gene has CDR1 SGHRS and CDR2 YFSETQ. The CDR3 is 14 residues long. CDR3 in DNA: TGCGCCAGCCAGGTACAGGGGGGAATCAATGAGCAGTTCTTC. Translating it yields CASQVQGGINEQFF. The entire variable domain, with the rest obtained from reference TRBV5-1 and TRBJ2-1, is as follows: KAGVTQTPRYLIKTRGQQVTLSCSPISGHRSVSWYQQTPGQGLQFLFEYFSETQRNKGNFPGRFSGRQFSNSRSEMNVSTLELGDSALYLCASQVQGGINEQFFGPGTRLTVL.

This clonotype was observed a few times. The CDR3 region has the DNA TGTGCCAGCAGCCCCGCGAAGACCCAGTACTTC. It specifies CASSPAKTQYF. The chain joins TRBV12-3 or TRBV12-4 to TRBJ2-5; D gene uncertain. The V and J ends lost 6 bases and 6 bases respectively, with 8 bases between them. The CDR3 is 11 residues long.

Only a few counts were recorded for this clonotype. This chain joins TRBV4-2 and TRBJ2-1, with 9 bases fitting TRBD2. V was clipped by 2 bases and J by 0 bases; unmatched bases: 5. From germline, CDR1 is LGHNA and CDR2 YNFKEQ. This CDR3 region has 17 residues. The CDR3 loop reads CASSQISGGLSYNEQFF. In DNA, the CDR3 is TGTGCCAGCAGCCAAATTAGCGGGGGCCTCTCCTACAATGAGCAGTTCTTC.

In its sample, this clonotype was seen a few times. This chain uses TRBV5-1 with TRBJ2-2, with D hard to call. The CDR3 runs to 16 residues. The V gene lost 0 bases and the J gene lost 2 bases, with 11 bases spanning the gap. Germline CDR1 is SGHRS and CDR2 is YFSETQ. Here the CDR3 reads CASSLGVGRNTGELFF. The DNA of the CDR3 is TGCGCCAGCAGCTTGGGGGTAGGCAGAAACACCGGGGAGCTGTTTTTT.

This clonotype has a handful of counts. CDR3 in DNA: TGTGCCAGCGGACTACGAACAGCGACAGGGAGGAATGAGCAGTTCTTC. Encoded protein: CASGLRTATGRNEQFF. The rearrangement joins TRBV7-2 to TRBJ2-1; D is possibly TRBD1 (7 bases). The CDR3 has 16 amino acids. CDR1 SGHTA and CDR2 FQGNSA come from the germline V gene. Trimming removed 8 bases at V and 7 bases at J, with 24 bases between.

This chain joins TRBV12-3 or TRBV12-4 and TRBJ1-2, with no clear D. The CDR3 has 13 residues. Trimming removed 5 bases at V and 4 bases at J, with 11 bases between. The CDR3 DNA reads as TGTGCCAGCAGTCCGCTTAGGTTCTATGGCTACACCTTC. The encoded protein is CASSPLRFYGYTF.

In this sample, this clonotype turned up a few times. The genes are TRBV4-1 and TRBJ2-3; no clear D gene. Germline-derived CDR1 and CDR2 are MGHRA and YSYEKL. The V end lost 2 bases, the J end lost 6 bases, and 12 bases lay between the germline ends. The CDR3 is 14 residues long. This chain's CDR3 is CASSQPAGLDTQYF. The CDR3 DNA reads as TGCGCCAGCAGCCAACCCGCCGGCTTGGATACGCAGTATTTT.

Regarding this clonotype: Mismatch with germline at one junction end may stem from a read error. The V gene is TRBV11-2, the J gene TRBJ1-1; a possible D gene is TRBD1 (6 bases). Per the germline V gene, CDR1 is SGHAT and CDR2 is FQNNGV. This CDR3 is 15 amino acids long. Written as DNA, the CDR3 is TGTGCCAGCAGCCTAGAGAAGGGGGTGAACACTGAAGCTTTCTTT. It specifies CASSLEKGVNTEAFF.

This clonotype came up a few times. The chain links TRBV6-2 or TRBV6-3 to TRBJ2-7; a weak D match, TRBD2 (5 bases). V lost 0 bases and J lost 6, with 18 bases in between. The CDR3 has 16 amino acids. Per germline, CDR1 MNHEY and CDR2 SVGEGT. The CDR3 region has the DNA TGTGCCAGCAGTTACTCCCTTAGGGAGATCCATCCCGAGCAGTACGTC. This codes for CASSYSLREIHPEQYV.

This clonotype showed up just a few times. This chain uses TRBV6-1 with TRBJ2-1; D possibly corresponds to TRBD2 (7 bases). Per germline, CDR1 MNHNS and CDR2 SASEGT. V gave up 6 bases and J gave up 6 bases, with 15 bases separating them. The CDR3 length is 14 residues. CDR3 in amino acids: CASRSGGGPNEQFF. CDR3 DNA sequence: TGTGCCAGCAGATCTGGGGGGGGGCCCAATGAGCAGTTCTTC.